This TCR beta chain comes out of a study of naive and memory T cell subsets. Findings of the study overall: The RNA method is potentially sensitive to activation and differentiation changes.

Blood and skin TCR RNA was reverse transcribed with alpha and beta constant primers. Amplification of ligated cDNA took four PCR rounds with SP2 and nested alpha and beta constant primers. TCRdb ran MiXCR on the 5' RACE reads and lists one entry per CDR3 protein. Among 20,000 to 25,000 distinct CDR3 sequences listed, 4% to 4.5% were seen once. RNA was extracted from more than 2 ml of whole blood of healthy adults. TCR cDNA received a 3' ligated oligonucleotide that carried a UMI. Cells were not sorted; total RNA input targeted about 1 to 1000 ng. This clonotype was found a few times. Its target is not known. The origin of this receptor is a male donor in good health.

The CDR3 loop reads CASSLVGTSGGLKQFF. The CDR3, as DNA: TGTGCCAGCAGCTTGGTCGGGACTAGCGGGGGGTTAAAGCAGTTCTTC. The gene calls are TRBV5-6 and TRBJ2-1; 15 nucleotides line up with TRBD2. Unmatched junction bases numbered 6, after V lost 0 bases and J lost 11 bases. Germline CDR1 and CDR2: SGHDT and YYEEEE. The CDR3 is 16 residues long.